The sequence of this T cell receptor (beta chain) was determined in a study of blood T cell repertoires in COVID-19. Study information: Collection of acute and convalescent COVID-19 samples took place in the United States, Italy and Spain. The analysed material was cDNA or gDNA that came from T cells, B-cell-depleted T cells, or PBMCs.

Per the germline V gene, CDR1 is MGHDK and CDR2 is SYGVNS. After removal of 4 bases from V and 4 bases from J, the junction contained 2 bases not matched to a gene. The length of the CDR3 is 14 residues. Assay used: immunoSEQ multiplex PCR; TCRdb lists only in-frame clones, some missing. The sample has 150,000 to 200,000 clones; about 86% are singletons. The origin of this receptor is a woman aged 70 to 79 with COVID-19, enrolled during active disease. The chain couples TRBV25-1 to TRBJ1-2, with 11 bases aligning to TRBD1. The sequenced sample was peripheral blood. The CDR3 DNA sequence: TGTGCCAGCAGTGGGGGACAGGGGGTCTATGGCTACACCTTC. It encodes CASSGGQGVYGYTF.